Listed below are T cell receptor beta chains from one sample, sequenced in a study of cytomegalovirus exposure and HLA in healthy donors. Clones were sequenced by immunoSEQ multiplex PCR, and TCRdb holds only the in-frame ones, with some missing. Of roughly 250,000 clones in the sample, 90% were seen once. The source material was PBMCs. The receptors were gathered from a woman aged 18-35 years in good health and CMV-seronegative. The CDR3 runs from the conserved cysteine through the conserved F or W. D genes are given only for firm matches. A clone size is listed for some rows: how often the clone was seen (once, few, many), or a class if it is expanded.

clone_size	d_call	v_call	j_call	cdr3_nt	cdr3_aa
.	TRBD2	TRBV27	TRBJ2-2	TGTGCCAGCACCTATGGGGGGGGACTGAACACCGGGGAGCTGTTTTTT	CASTYGGGLNTGELFF
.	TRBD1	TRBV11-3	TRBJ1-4	TGTGCCAGCAGCCCCCAAACCCGCGACAGGGTTACTAATGAAAAACTGTTTTTT	CASSPQTRDRVTNEKLFF
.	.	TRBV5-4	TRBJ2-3	TGTGCCAGCAGCTTGACAGATAGCACAGGTACGCAGTATTTT	CASSLTDSTGTQYF
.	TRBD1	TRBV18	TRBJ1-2	TGTGCCAGCTCCCAAACAGGGGGTGCAAACTATGGCTACACCTTC	CASSQTGGANYGYTF
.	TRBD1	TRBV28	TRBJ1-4	TGTGCCAGCGCGGAGGTCGGGACAGGGGGAACTAATGAAAAACTGTTTTTT	CASAEVGTGGTNEKLFF
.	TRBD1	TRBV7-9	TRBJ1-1	TGTGCCAGCAGCTGGGGACAGGGAGTGAACACTGAAGCTTTCTTT	CASSWGQGVNTEAFF
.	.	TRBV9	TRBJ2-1	TGTGCCAGCAGCGTGACAGGTATAGGTGAGCAGTTCTTC	CASSVTGIGEQFF
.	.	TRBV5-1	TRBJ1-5	TGCGCCAGCAGCTTGGGAGGGAGCCAGCCCCAGCATTTT	CASSLGGSQPQHF
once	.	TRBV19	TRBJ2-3	TGTGCCAGTAGTATTTACTACCCCACAGATACGCAGTATTTT	CASSIYYPTDTQYF
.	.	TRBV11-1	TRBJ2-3	TGTGCCAGCAGCTTCACTAGCTTATTAGGAGATACGCAGTATTTT	CASSFTSLLGDTQYF